Shown below are 29 T cell receptor beta chains from a single sample sequenced in a study of T cells after yellow fever vaccination. TCRdb re-called the 5' RACE reads with MiXCR, one entry per CDR3 protein. Of some 220,000 distinct CDR3 sequences listed, approximately 3% are singletons. This specimen was CD4+ T cells sorted from PBMCs, taken 10 days after the yellow fever booster vaccination. The receptors were sampled from a man aged 18 to 35 who received the YFV17D yellow fever vaccine.

Regarding this clonotype: A read error may be the cause here, since a much bigger clone is one base away. The gene calls are TRBV6-6 and TRBJ2-3, with D unresolved. This CDR3 is 12 amino acids long. CDR1 is MNHNY and CDR2 is SVGAGI in the germline V gene (reference sequence). Deletions cut 7 bases from V and 2 bases from J, with 7 bases between. DNA of the CDR3: TGTGCCAGCAAGAGTCTCACAGATACGCAGTATTTT. Translation gives CASKSLTDTQYF.

This clonotype was seen only once. Germline is not matched at one junction end, which may reflect a read error. The rearrangement links TRBV7-2 to TRBJ2-7; TRBD1 matches at 7 bases. CDR3 length: 12 residues. Germline loops: CDR1 SGHTA, CDR2 FQGNSA. CDR3 in amino acids: CASSSGGQEQNF. The CDR3, as DNA: TGTGCCAGCAGCTCAGGAGGACAGGAGCAGAACTTC.

This clonotype was detected many times. The gene calls are TRBV5-4 and TRBJ1-2; possibly TRBD1 for D (5 bases). This CDR3 spans 13 amino acids. CDR1 and CDR2 from the germline V gene are SGHNT and YYREEE (reference sequence). Trimming stripped 4 bases from V and 2 bases from J, with 9 bases between. DNA of the CDR3: TGTGCCAGCAGCGTGGACACAAACTATGGCTACACCTTC. Amino acids: CASSVDTNYGYTF. Looking up the rest from reference TRBV5-4 and TRBJ1-2 gives the full variable domain: ETGVTQSPTHLIKTRGQQVTLRCSSQSGHNTVSWYQQALGQGPQFIFQYYREEENGRGNFPPRFSGLQFPNYSSELNVNALELDDSALYLCASSVDTNYGYTFGSGTRLTVV.

The V gene is TRBV18, the J gene TRBJ1-1; TRBD1 is a possible D gene (5 bases). The CDR3 covers 13 residues. Germline V lookup: CDR1 KGHSH, CDR2 LQKENI. V lost 4 bases, J lost 0 bases, and 6 bases lay in between. In nucleotides, the CDR3 is TGTGCCAGCTCACAACAGGTGAACACTGAAGCTTTCTTT. Translating it yields CASSQQVNTEAFF. The full variable domain, its missing parts supplied by reference TRBV18 and TRBJ1-1, is NAGVMQNPRHLVRRRGQEARLRCSPMKGHSHVYWYRQLPEEGLKFMVYLQKENIIDESGMPKERFSAEFPKEGPSILRIQQVVRGDSAAYFCASSQQVNTEAFFGQGTRLTVV.

There are many counts of this clonotype. The chain combines TRBV19 with TRBJ1-1; possibly TRBD1 for D (5 bases). The germline V gene has CDR1 LNHDA and CDR2 SQIVND (reference sequence). CDR3 length equals 16 residues. V lost 3 bases and J lost 0, with 14 bases in between. CDR3 loop: CASSIIDRAMNTEAFF. The CDR3 bases are TGTGCCAGTAGTATCATCGACAGAGCCATGAACACTGAAGCTTTCTTT.

The table lists this clonotype with many counts. The chain uses TRBV7-3 and TRBJ1-5; weak D call: TRBD1 (5 bases). CDR3 size: 13 residues. Germline V CDR1 and CDR2: SGHTA, FQGTGA. V gave up 6 bases and J gave up 6 bases, with 12 bases separating them. CDR3 protein: CASSYGRGQPQHF. The CDR3 DNA follows: TGTGCCAGCAGTTACGGGAGGGGTCAGCCCCAGCATTTT.

In this sample, this clonotype turned up many times. This chain connects TRBV20-1 to TRBJ2-1, with D possibly matching TRBD2 (6 bases). There are 16 residues in the CDR3. V was shortened by 4 bases and J by 8 bases, with 24 bases between the two germline ends. The germline V gene has CDR1 DFQATT and CDR2 SNEGSKA (reference sequence). CDR3 coding DNA: TGCAGTGCTAAGGGACTTAGTGGCCTCGTGGGAGATGAGCAGTTCTTC. This encodes CSAKGLSGLVGDEQFF.

The chain employs TRBV5-1 and TRBJ2-2, with D possibly matching TRBD1 (5 bases). Between the trimmed V and J ends, which lost 0 bases and 1 base, there was a span of 16 bases. Germline CDR1 SGHRS, CDR2 YFSETQ. This CDR3 contains 18 residues. The CDR3 coding sequence is TGCGCCAGCAGCTTGGAATCTGGTAGGGGCTGGAACACCGGGGAGCTGTTTTTT. The encoded protein is CASSLESGRGWNTGELFF.

The sample holds a few counts of this clonotype. This chain links TRBV7-3 with TRBJ2-3, with a weak D call TRBD1 (6 bases). V was shortened by 5 bases and J by 5 bases, with 20 bases between the two germline ends. Per germline, CDR1 SGHTA and CDR2 FQGTGA. This CDR3 spans 16 amino acids. The CDR3 DNA follows: TGTGCCAGCAGCCTCATGGGCAGGGGACATGGAGATACGCAGTATTTT. Protein product: CASSLMGRGHGDTQYF.

This clonotype showed up many times. This chain connects TRBV7-9 to TRBJ2-1, with TRBD2 matching 8 bases. Germline loops: CDR1 SEHNR, CDR2 FQNEAQ (reference sequence). Trimming took 2 bases from V and 8 from J; bases not matched to a gene: 8. This CDR3 has 15 amino acids. CDR3 nucleotide sequence: TGTGCCAGCAGCTTACCTCGGGGGGGCCTCGATGAGCAGTTCTTC. Its protein is CASSLPRGGLDEQFF.

CDR3 nucleotides: TGTGCCTGGAGTGTACTGGCGGGGGATCAGCCCCAGCATTTT. Translation gives CAWSVLAGDQPQHF. This chain connects TRBV30 to TRBJ1-5; TRBD1 is a possible D gene (5 bases). V shed 0 bases and J shed 5 bases, with 11 bases lying between them. The CDR3 length is 14 residues. The germline V gene has CDR1 GTSNPN and CDR2 SVGIG (reference sequence).

This clonotype was found many times. The V and J genes are TRBV4-2 and TRBJ1-1; D ambiguous. CDR1 LGHNA and CDR2 YNFKEQ come from the germline V gene. The germline V and J ends were trimmed by 0 bases and 2 bases, with 7 bases remaining between them. CDR3 size: 14 residues. The CDR3 sequence: CASSQDPINTEAFF. The CDR3 bases are TGTGCCAGCAGCCAAGATCCCATCAACACTGAAGCTTTCTTT.

The V call is TRBV12-3 or TRBV12-4, the J call TRBJ2-3, with no clear D. V lost 6 bases and J lost 2, with 15 bases in between. The CDR3 is 15 residues long. CDR3 sequence: CASSPDLIPTDTQYF. CDR3 nucleotides: TGTGCCAGCAGCCCAGACTTAATCCCCACAGATACGCAGTATTTT.

This clonotype was recorded at least ten times. In DNA, the CDR3 is TGTGCCAGCAGTTACCAAAAGGGTAGCGAGACCCAGTACTTC. It is translated as CASSYQKGSETQYF. The gene calls are TRBV7-2 and TRBJ2-5; D ambiguous. There are 14 residues in the CDR3. The germline V gene encodes CDR1 SGHTA and CDR2 FQGNSA. V lost 6 bases and J lost 5, with 16 bases in between.

V and J are TRBV11-1 and TRBJ1-2, with TRBD1 identical over 11 bases. The CDR3 extends over 15 amino acids. Germline values: CDR1 SGHAT, CDR2 FQDESV (reference sequence). J gave up 5 bases and V 4 bases, and 6 bases lay outside the gene matches. The CDR3 DNA is TGTGCCAGCAGCTCGGCGGGACAGGGGGTGTATGGCTACACCTTC. Translating gives CASSSAGQGVYGYTF.

Ten or more counts support this clonotype. This chain links TRBV6-5 with TRBJ1-5; D gene unclear. The CDR3 has 16 residues. The germline gives CDR1 MNHEY, CDR2 SVGAGI. Deletions cut 5 bases from V and 2 bases from J, with 16 bases between. CDR3 region: CASSTRTHTGNQPQHF. As DNA, the CDR3 is TGTGCCAGCAGTACGCGGACCCATACGGGCAATCAGCCCCAGCATTTT.

In this sample, this clonotype turned up many times. The chain joins TRBV4-3 to TRBJ2-1, with 11 bases that match TRBD2. V shed 4 bases, J shed 9 bases, and the junction held 8 bases outside the gene matches. CDR1 LGHNA and CDR2 YSLEER come from the germline V gene. This CDR3 is built from 15 residues. CDR3 sequence reads: CASSLAGGVVGEQFF. The DNA for the CDR3 is TGCGCCAGCAGCCTAGCGGGGGGGGTCGTCGGTGAGCAGTTCTTC.

This clonotype was detected ten times or more. J is TRBJ1-5 and V is TRBV7-2; maybe TRBD1 (5 bases). V lost 3 bases to trimming and J lost 2 bases, with 8 bases between them. The CDR3 has 14 amino acids. Germline V gives CDR1 SGHTA, CDR2 FQGNSA. The CDR3 coding sequence is TGTGCCAGCAGCTTTCAGGGTGGCAATCAGCCCCAGCATTTT. Its translation is CASSFQGGNQPQHF.

J is TRBJ2-7 and V is TRBV10-3, with a possible D match to TRBD2 (6 bases). There are 11 residues in the CDR3. Trimming removed 6 bases at V and 5 bases at J, with 8 bases between. CDR1 is ENHRY, CDR2 SYGVKD, per germline. The CDR3 loop reads CAIRGGDEQYF. Here the CDR3 DNA reads TGTGCCATCAGAGGAGGGGACGAGCAGTACTTC.

This clonotype was observed at least ten times. This rearrangement joins TRBV6-2 or TRBV6-3 to TRBJ2-7, with a tentative D call TRBD2 (6 bases). Deletions cut 6 bases from V and 1 base from J, with 16 bases between. Germline V lookup: CDR1 MNHEY, CDR2 SVGEGT. The CDR3 loop spans 15 amino acids. CDR3 sequence reads: CASSKGAGRSYEQYF. In DNA form, the CDR3 reads TGTGCCAGCAGCAAAGGGGCAGGGAGGTCCTACGAGCAGTACTTC.

The J gene is TRBJ2-5, the V gene TRBV4-1; D is perhaps TRBD1 (5 bases). Trimming pared 5 bases from V and 4 bases from J, leaving 17 bases between. Germline assignment: CDR1 MGHRA and CDR2 YSYEKL. The length of the CDR3 is 15 residues. The CDR3 DNA is TGCGCCAGCAGCATGGTGACAGACTTTTTAGAGACCCAGTACTTC. It is translated as CASSMVTDFLETQYF.

V usage is TRBV6-5 and J usage is TRBJ2-2; D may be TRBD2 (6 bases). CDR1 and CDR2 (germline): MNHEY, SVGAGI. The CDR3 is 14 amino acids. V was cut by 7 bases and J by 14 bases, with 23 bases left in between. In DNA, the CDR3 is TGTGCCAGCACCCAGGGTGGGTCGACCGGGGGTCTGTTTTTT. As protein: CASTQGGSTGGLFF.

In its sample, this clonotype was seen many times. The rearrangement joins TRBV12-3 or TRBV12-4 to TRBJ1-2, with D possibly TRBD1 on 5 matching bases. The length of the CDR3 is 14 residues. V was pared by 5 bases and J by 6 bases, with 16 bases between. This CDR3 is CASSAQKGRDGYTF. In nucleotides, the CDR3 is TGTGCCAGCAGTGCACAGAAGGGGAGGGATGGCTACACCTTC.

This clonotype was seen ten or more times. The gene calls are TRBV5-1 and TRBJ2-2; 7 positions agree with TRBD1. The CDR3 length is 16 residues. V lost 3 bases, J lost 0 bases, and 5 bases stayed unmatched. CDR1 and CDR2 from the germline V gene are SGHRS and YFSETQ. Here the CDR3 DNA reads TGCGCCAGCAGCTGGACCGGGACAGCGAACACCGGGGAGCTGTTTTTT. Translated: CASSWTGTANTGELFF.

This clonotype occurred many times. The rearrangement joins TRBV20-1 to TRBJ2-1; 8 bases align to TRBD2. The V gene's germline CDR1 is DFQATT and CDR2 SNEGSKA (reference sequence). This CDR3 spans 14 amino acids. The ends lost 3 bases at V and 4 bases at J; junction bases unmatched: 5. The CDR3 spells CSASLAGGYNEQFF. The CDR3 DNA sequence: TGCAGTGCTAGTTTGGCGGGGGGATACAATGAGCAGTTCTTC.

This clonotype appeared many times. The chain combines TRBV6-6 with TRBJ1-2; D is undetermined. The CDR3 has 14 residues. The germline V gene has CDR1 MNHNY and CDR2 SVGAGI (reference sequence). Trimming removed 1 base from V and 2 bases from J, with 8 bases in between. The CDR3 region has the DNA TGTGCCAGCAGTTACTACCCGGGGAACTATGGCTACACCTTC. Protein: CASSYYPGNYGYTF.

V gene TRBV15 combines with J gene TRBJ1-2; TRBD1 matches at 9 bases. CDR1 and CDR2 from the germline V gene are LNHNV and YYDKDF (reference sequence). The CDR3 is made up of 14 amino acids. With 4 bases clipped from V and 4 bases from J, the junction kept 4 bases outside the gene matches. This CDR3 reads CATSTGQGTYGYTF. DNA for the CDR3: TGTGCCACCAGCACGGGACAGGGTACCTATGGCTACACCTTC.

In this sample, this clonotype turned up many times. V is TRBV4-1 and J is TRBJ2-5; 8 nucleotides line up with TRBD1. Germline CDR1 MGHRA, CDR2 YSYEKL. The CDR3 extends over 14 amino acids. J gave up 7 bases and V 3 bases, and 7 bases lay outside the gene matches. Written as DNA, the CDR3 is TGCGCCAGCAGCCAGACAGGGGCAGGTGGGACCCAGTACTTC. This encodes CASSQTGAGGTQYF.

This clonotype came up many times. This chain uses TRBV7-2 with TRBJ2-7, with D perhaps given as TRBD1 or TRBD2 (5 bases each). The CDR3 totals 14 residues. Germline values: CDR1 SGHTA, CDR2 FQGNSA. With 4 bases removed from V and 1 base from J, the gap between germline ends came to 11 bases. The CDR3 loop is CASSSGRWSYEQYF. CDR3 nucleotide sequence: TGTGCCAGCAGCTCGGGACGGTGGTCCTACGAGCAGTACTTC.